These 20 T cell receptor beta chains were all obtained from the same sample, sequenced in a study of molecular identifiers for immune sequencing clone quantification. TCRdb reanalysed the PCR reads using MiXCR and keeps one entry per CDR3 protein. The sample lists approximately 90,000 distinct CDR3 sequences, around 20% occurring once. The sequenced sample consisted of naive CD8+ T cells from blood, with Jurkat cell RNA spiked in. The subset was: FACS-sorted CD8+CD4-CCR7+CD45RA+ naive T cells. The source of these receptors is a human donor in good health. Some libraries in this study had Jurkat cell RNA spiked in.

For this clonotype: Since a much larger clone is just one base distant, this may be a read error. The chain has TRBV5-3 and TRBJ2-7; 10 bases agree with TRBD2. TRBV5-3 is recorded as an ORF, its role being uncertain. This CDR3 contains 13 residues. The chain's CDR3 is CAGSSGRSDEQYF. DNA of the CDR3: TGTGCCGGAAGTAGCGGGAGGTCCGATGAGCAGTACTTC.

This clonotype has ten or more counts. The genes are TRBV7-9 and TRBJ1-5; D call uncertain. The CDR3 is 16 residues long. Per germline, CDR1 SEHNR and CDR2 FQNEAQ (reference sequence). Trimming cost V 1 base and J 2 bases, with 12 bases left between them. This CDR3 reads CASSLVDGVGNQPQHF. The CDR3 DNA sequence: TGTGCCAGCAGCTTAGTGGACGGGGTTGGCAATCAGCCCCAGCATTTT.

Of note for this clonotype: A much larger clonotype is one base distant, so this may be a read error. The chain employs TRBV6-5 and TRBJ1-4; D unresolved. Germline V gives CDR1 MNHEY, CDR2 SVGAGI. The CDR3 is made up of 15 amino acids. The CDR3 region is CASSYQQATNENLFF. CDR3 DNA: TGTGCCAGCAGTTACCAACAAGCAACTAATGAAAACCTGTTTTTT.

This clonotype has ten or more counts. This chain uses TRBV7-9 with TRBJ2-7; 8 bases line up with TRBD1. Unmatched junction bases numbered 4, after V lost 4 bases and J lost 2 bases. The CDR3 is 14 residues long. Germline CDR1 SEHNR, CDR2 FQNEAQ (reference sequence). The CDR3 protein is CASSWDRRTYEQYF. DNA of the CDR3: TGTGCCAGCAGCTGGGACAGGAGAACCTACGAGCAGTACTTC.

This clonotype was counted at least ten times. Written as DNA, the CDR3 is TGCGCCAGCAGCCAAGATTCAACCGGCACAGATACGCAGTATTTT. Protein sequence: CASSQDSTGTDTQYF. The chain combines TRBV4-3 with TRBJ2-3, with D unresolved. The germline gives CDR1 LGHNA, CDR2 YSLEER. V lost 0 bases and J lost 1, with 8 bases in between. The CDR3 is made up of 15 amino acids.

The sample holds a few counts of this clonotype. This chain links TRBV29-1 with TRBJ2-2; D is unresolved. The CDR3 length is 13 residues. Trimming stripped 5 bases from V and 2 bases from J, with 9 bases between. Germline V CDR1 and CDR2: SQVTM, ANQGSEA. The CDR3 bases are TGCAGCGTTCTTGACACCAACACCGGGGAGCTGTTTTTT. Its translation is CSVLDTNTGELFF.

The J gene is TRBJ1-1, the V gene TRBV4-1; D unclear. The CDR3 covers 15 residues. Trimming cost V 2 bases and J 0 bases, with 10 bases left between them. The germline V gene encodes CDR1 MGHRA and CDR2 YSYEKL. The CDR3 spells CASSQTTGLNTEAFF. The CDR3 DNA reads TGCGCCAGCAGCCAAACCACGGGATTGAACACTGAAGCTTTCTTT.

The sample holds many counts of this clonotype. The chain employs TRBV10-2 and TRBJ1-1, with 8 nucleotides matching TRBD1. The germline CDR1 and CDR2 sequences are WSHSY and SAAADI. The length of the CDR3 is 15 residues. The V segment lost 9 bases and the J segment 0 bases; nucleotides outside the gene matches: 9. The CDR3, as DNA: TGCGCCAGTAGGGACAGGCCAAAAATGAACACTGAAGCTTTCTTT. It is translated as CASRDRPKMNTEAFF.

On this clonotype itself: This may arise from a read error, as a much more abundant clone is one base away. The chain is built from TRBV2 and TRBJ2-3; TRBD2 matches at 9 bases. J gave up 4 bases and V 1 base, and 6 bases lay outside the gene matches. This CDR3 has 16 residues. CDR1 SNHLY and CDR2 FYNNEI come from the germline V gene. Here the CDR3 reads CASSEVAGASADTQYF. DNA of the CDR3: TGTGCCAGCAGTGAAGTAGCGGGGGCTAGCGCAGATACGCAGTATTTT.

This clonotype was found a few times. The V call is TRBV7-9, the J call TRBJ2-5; D might be TRBD2 (5 bases). The V gene lost 5 bases and the J gene lost 6 bases, with 16 bases spanning the gap. Germline lookup yields CDR1 SEHNR and CDR2 FQNEAQ (reference sequence). The CDR3 contains 14 residues. The CDR3 sequence: CASSPGVGLKTQYF. The CDR3 nucleotides are TGTGCCAGCAGCCCCGGGGTGGGTTTGAAGACCCAGTACTTC. The full variable domain, rest sourced from reference TRBV7-9 and TRBJ2-5, is DTGVSQNPRHKITKRGQNVTFRCDPISEHNRLYWYRQTLGQGPEFLTYFQNEAQLEKSRLLSDRFSAERPKGSFSTLEIQRTEQGDSAMYLCASSPGVGLKTQYFGPGTRLLVL.

This clonotype was picked up many times. The chain couples TRBV9 to TRBJ2-7; D possibly matches TRBD1 or TRBD2 (6 bases each). Trimming stripped 3 bases from V and 6 bases from J, with 19 bases between. CDR1 and CDR2 (germline): SGDLS, YYNGEE. This CDR3 is 15 amino acids long. The CDR3 is CASSEGGGLPSEQYF. For the CDR3, the DNA is TGTGCCAGCAGCGAGGGGGGTGGGCTCCCCTCCGAGCAGTACTTC.

This clonotype was found many times. This rearrangement joins TRBV30 to TRBJ2-1; a possible D gene is TRBD1 (6 bases). Trimming took off 3 bases at V and 8 bases at J, with 20 bases between the two ends. Germline CDR1 reads GTSNPN; CDR2 reads SVGIG (reference sequence). The CDR3 loop spans 15 amino acids. The CDR3 DNA reads TGTGCCTGGAGGAGTCAAGGAACAGGGTACGATGAGCAGTTCTTC. Protein product: CAWRSQGTGYDEQFF.

At least ten counts were recorded for this clonotype. The chain joins TRBV4-3 to TRBJ1-3, with a tentative D call TRBD1 (6 bases). V was clipped by 2 bases and J by 0 bases, with 14 bases between them. Germline CDR1 reads LGHNA; CDR2 reads YSLEER. CDR3 length: 17 amino acids. The CDR3, as DNA: TGCGCCAGCAGCCAATGGGACACCGAGAGCTCTGGAAACACCATATATTTT. Protein sequence: CASSQWDTESSGNTIYF.

With respect to this clonotype: A much larger clone sits a single nucleotide away, making a read error possible. The chain is built from TRBV6-5 and TRBJ1-1; the D gene is possibly TRBD1 (6 bases). The CDR3 length is 14 residues. Trimming cost V 4 bases and J 4 bases, with 13 bases left between them. Germline CDR1 MNHEY, CDR2 SVGAGI. The CDR3 reads CASSCGGLSTEAFF. CDR3 bases: TGTGCCAGCAGTTGCGGGGGGCTCAGCACTGAAGCTTTCTTT.

To note about this clonotype: This may be a read error, as it is one base from a much larger clone. The chain is built from TRBV20-1 and TRBJ2-1; 8 bases align to TRBD2. Germline lookup yields CDR1 DFQATT and CDR2 SNEGSKA (reference sequence). The CDR3 is 15 residues long. J lost 4 bases, V lost 5 bases, and 10 bases had no gene match. CDR3 DNA: TGCAGTGCTGCCCCCGGGAGGGTCGCTTACAATGAGCAGTTCTTC. Its translation is CSAAPGRVAYNEQFF.

In this sample, this clonotype turned up many times. The CDR3 sequence: CASSKGLGSSYEQYF. The CDR3 DNA sequence: TGTGCCAGCAGTAAGGGACTGGGCAGCTCCTACGAGCAGTACTTC. V gene TRBV6-5 combines with J gene TRBJ2-7; TRBD2 might be the D (6 bases). Germline V gene sequence: CDR1 MNHEY, CDR2 SVGAGI. The V and J ends lost 5 bases and 0 bases respectively, with 14 bases between them. This CDR3 region has 15 residues.

The rearrangement uses TRBV4-1 and TRBJ2-7; 11 nucleotides match TRBD2. This CDR3 comprises 15 residues. Germline V gene data show CDR1 as MGHRA and CDR2 as YSYEKL. After removal of 1 base from V and 6 bases from J, the junction contained 5 bases not matched to a gene. The CDR3 DNA follows: TGCGCCAGCAGCCAAGTTAGCGGGGGGGCTCTCGAGCAGTACTTC. Its translation is CASSQVSGGALEQYF.

The rearrangement links TRBV10-3 to TRBJ1-1; no definite D call. CDR1 and CDR2 from the germline V gene are ENHRY and SYGVKD. The CDR3 is 14 amino acids. V was pared by 4 bases and J by 8 bases, with 17 bases between. In DNA, the CDR3 is TGTGCCATCAGTGGGCCCACAAGACCCACGGAAGCTTTCTTT. This encodes CAISGPTRPTEAFF.

About this clonotype itself: One end of the junction is discordant with germline, which a read error may explain. CDR3 loop: CASGFGPMNTEAFF. DNA for the CDR3: TGTGCCAGCGGTTTCGGTCCGATGAACACTGAAGCTTTCTTT. The chain joins TRBV12-3 or TRBV12-4 to TRBJ1-1; D gene uncertain. The CDR3 contains 14 residues.

This clonotype has a count of ten or more. The chain carries TRBV7-3 and TRBJ2-1; TRBD2 might be the D (6 bases). Germline-derived CDR1 and CDR2 are SGHTA and FQGTGA. Trimming took off 1 base at V and 2 bases at J, with 12 bases between the two ends. The CDR3 totals 16 residues. The DNA of the CDR3 is TGTGCCAGCAGCTTAAGTCCAGGCGGGGCCTACAATGAGCAGTTCTTC. Its translation: CASSLSPGGAYNEQFF.